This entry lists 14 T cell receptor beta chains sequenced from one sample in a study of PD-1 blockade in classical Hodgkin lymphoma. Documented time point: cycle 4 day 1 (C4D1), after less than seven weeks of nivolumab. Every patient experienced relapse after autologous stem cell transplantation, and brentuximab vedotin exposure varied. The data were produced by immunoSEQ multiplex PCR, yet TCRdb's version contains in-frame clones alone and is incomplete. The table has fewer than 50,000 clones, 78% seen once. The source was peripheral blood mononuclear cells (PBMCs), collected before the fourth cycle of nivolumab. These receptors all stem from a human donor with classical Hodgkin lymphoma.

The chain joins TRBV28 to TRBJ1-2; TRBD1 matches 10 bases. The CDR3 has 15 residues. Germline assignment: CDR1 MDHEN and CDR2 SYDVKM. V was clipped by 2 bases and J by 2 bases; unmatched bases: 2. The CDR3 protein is CASSLPGQGNYGYTF. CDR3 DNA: TGTGCCAGCAGTTTACCGGGACAGGGGAACTATGGCTACACCTTC.

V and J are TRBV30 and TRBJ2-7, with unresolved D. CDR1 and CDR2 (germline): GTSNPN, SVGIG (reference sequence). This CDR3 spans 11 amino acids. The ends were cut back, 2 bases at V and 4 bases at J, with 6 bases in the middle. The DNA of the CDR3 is TGTGCCTGGAGTAGGGTATACGAGCAGTACTTC. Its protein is CAWSRVYEQYF.

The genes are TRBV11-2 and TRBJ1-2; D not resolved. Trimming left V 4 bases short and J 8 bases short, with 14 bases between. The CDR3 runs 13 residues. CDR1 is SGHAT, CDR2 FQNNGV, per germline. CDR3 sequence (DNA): TGTGCCAGCAGCTCCGCGTGGAAAGAAGGCTACACCTTC. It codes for CASSSAWKEGYTF. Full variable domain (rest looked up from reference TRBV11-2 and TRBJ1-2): EAGVAQSPRYKIIEKRQSVAFWCNPISGHATLYWYQQILGQGPKLLIQFQNNGVVDDSQLPKDRFSAERLKGVDSTLKIQPAKLEDSAVYLCASSSAWKEGYTFGSGTRLTVV.

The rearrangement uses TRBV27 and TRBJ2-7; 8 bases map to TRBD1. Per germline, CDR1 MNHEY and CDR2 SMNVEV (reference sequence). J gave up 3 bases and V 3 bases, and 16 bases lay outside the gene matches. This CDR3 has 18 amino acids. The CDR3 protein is CASSFLGLGAGGRYEQYF. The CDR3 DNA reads TGTGCCAGCAGTTTCTTGGGGCTGGGGGCAGGGGGCCGCTACGAGCAGTACTTC.

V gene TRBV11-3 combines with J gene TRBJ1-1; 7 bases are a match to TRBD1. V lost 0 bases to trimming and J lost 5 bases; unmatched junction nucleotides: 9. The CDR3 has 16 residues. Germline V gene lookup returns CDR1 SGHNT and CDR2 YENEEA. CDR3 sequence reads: CASSLEGSRGDTEAFF. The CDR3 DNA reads TGTGCCAGCAGCTTAGAGGGATCCAGGGGGGATACTGAAGCTTTCTTT.

In DNA form, the CDR3 reads TGTGCCAGCTCACGGACGGGACAGGGCTCCTACGAGCAGTACTTC. Translated, it gives CASSRTGQGSYEQYF. This chain connects TRBV18 to TRBJ2-7, with 9 bases aligning to TRBD1. The CDR3 totals 15 residues. V was clipped by 4 bases and J by 0 bases; unmatched bases: 4. Germline loops: CDR1 KGHSH, CDR2 LQKENI.

The DNA for the CDR3 is TGTGCCAGCAGCCCCCCGGGGGGGAAGTACACTGAAGCTTTCTTT. It specifies CASSPPGGKYTEAFF. The chain couples TRBV9 to TRBJ1-1, with a weak D call TRBD1 (5 bases). CDR3 length equals 15 residues. Germline loops: CDR1 SGDLS, CDR2 YYNGEE. V was cut by 4 bases and J by 3 bases, with 16 bases left in between. The complete variable domain, with remaining parts taken from reference TRBV9 and TRBJ1-1, reads DSGVTQTPKHLITATGQRVTLRCSPRSGDLSVYWYQQSLDQGLQFLIQYYNGEERAKGNILERFSAQQFPDLHSELNLSSLELGDSALYFCASSPPGGKYTEAFFGQGTRLTVV.

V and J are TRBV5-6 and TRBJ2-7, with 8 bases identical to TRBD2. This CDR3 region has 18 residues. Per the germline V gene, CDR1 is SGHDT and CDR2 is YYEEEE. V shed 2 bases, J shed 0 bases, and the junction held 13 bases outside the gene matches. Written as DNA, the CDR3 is TGTGCCAGCAGCTTTTGGGCGCTAGCGGGTACTCACTCCTACGAGCAGTACTTC. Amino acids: CASSFWALAGTHSYEQYF.

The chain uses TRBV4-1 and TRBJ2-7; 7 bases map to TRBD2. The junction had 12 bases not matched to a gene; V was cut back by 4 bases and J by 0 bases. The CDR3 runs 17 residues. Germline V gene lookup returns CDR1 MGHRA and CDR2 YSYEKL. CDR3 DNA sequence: TGCGCCAGCAGCCCAGGGCGTGCGCTAGCGGACTCCTACGAGCAGTACTTC. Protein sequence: CASSPGRALADSYEQYF.

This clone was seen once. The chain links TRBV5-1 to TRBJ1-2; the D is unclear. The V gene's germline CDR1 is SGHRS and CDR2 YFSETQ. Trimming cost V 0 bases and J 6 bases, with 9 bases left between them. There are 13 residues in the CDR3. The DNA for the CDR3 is TGCGCCAGCAGCTTGGTTGTGCAGGATGGCTACACCTTC. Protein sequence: CASSLVVQDGYTF.

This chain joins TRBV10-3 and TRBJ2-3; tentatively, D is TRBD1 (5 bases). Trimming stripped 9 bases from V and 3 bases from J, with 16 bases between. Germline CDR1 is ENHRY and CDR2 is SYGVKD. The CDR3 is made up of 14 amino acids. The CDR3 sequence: CAISRVGWTDTQYF. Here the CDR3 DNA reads TGTGCCATTAGCAGGGTAGGTTGGACAGATACGCAGTATTTT.

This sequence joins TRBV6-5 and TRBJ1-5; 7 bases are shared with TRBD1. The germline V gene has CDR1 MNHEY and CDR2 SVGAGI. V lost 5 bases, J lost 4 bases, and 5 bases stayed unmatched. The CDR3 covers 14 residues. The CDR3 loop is CASSRGLENQPQHF. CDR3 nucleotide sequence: TGTGCCAGCAGTAGGGGGCTTGAAAATCAGCCCCAGCATTTT.

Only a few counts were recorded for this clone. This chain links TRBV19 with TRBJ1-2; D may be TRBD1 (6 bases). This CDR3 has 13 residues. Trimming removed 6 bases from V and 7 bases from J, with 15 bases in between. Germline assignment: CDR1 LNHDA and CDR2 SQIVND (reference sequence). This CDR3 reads CASRLTGTGGYTF. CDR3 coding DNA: TGTGCCAGTAGACTGACAGGCACTGGTGGCTACACCTTC.

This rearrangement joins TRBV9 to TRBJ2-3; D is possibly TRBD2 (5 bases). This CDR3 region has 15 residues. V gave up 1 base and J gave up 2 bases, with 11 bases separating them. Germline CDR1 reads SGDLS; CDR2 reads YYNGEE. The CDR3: CASSVSGISTDTQYF. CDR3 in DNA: TGTGCCAGCAGCGTATCGGGGATATCCACAGATACGCAGTATTTT.